A selection of T cell receptor beta chains follows, all from one sample in a study of T cell therapy after organ transplantation. Repertoires were generated with immunoSEQ multiplex PCR, while TCRdb's copy carries only in-frame clones and drops some. In the table there are around 150 clones, roughly half of which are singletons. What these receptors recognize is not known. The sequenced material came from cultured CD8+ T cells. The source is a human patient who had received a solid organ transplant and had CMV disease. Some T cells may possibly be graft donor cells. Each CDR3 is given with its conserved first and last residue. A D gene is named only where the DNA matches it firmly. Only some rows state a clone size, as once, few, many or a class for expanded clones.

abundance: NA
d_gene: NA
j_gene: TRBJ1-1
v_gene: TRBV11-2
CDR3aa: CASSSWGEGGTEAFF
CDR3nt: TGTGCCAGCAGCAGTTGGGGAGAGGGGGGAACTGAAGCTTTCTTT

abundance: hyperexpanded
d_gene: NA
j_gene: TRBJ1-1
v_gene: TRBV5-4
CDR3aa: CASSSWGEGGTEAFF
CDR3nt: TGTGCCAGCAGCAGTTGGGGAGAGGGGGGAACTGAAGCTTTCTTT

abundance: NA
d_gene: NA
j_gene: TRBJ2-6
v_gene: TRBV5-5
CDR3aa: CASSAQSRANVLTF
CDR3nt: TGTGCCAGCAGCGCACAAAGTCGGGCCAACGTCCTGACTTTC

abundance: NA
d_gene: NA
j_gene: TRBJ1-4
v_gene: TRBV15
CDR3aa: CATSRDLGGTNEKLFF
CDR3nt: TGTGCCACCAGCAGAGATCTGGGGGGAACTAATGAAAAACTGTTTTTT

abundance: NA
d_gene: NA
j_gene: TRBJ2-7
v_gene: TRBV2
CDR3aa: CASSLGPAAYEQYF
CDR3nt: TGTGCCAGCAGTTTAGGGCCGGCTGCCTACGAGCAGTACTTC

abundance: few
d_gene: TRBD1
j_gene: TRBJ2-1
v_gene: TRBV9
CDR3aa: CASSGAGGRDEQFF
CDR3nt: TGTGCCAGCAGCGGGGCAGGGGGCAGGGATGAGCAGTTCTTC

abundance: NA
d_gene: NA
j_gene: TRBJ2-7
v_gene: TRBV27
CDR3aa: CASSISGSSYEQYF
CDR3nt: TGTGCCAGCAGTATCAGCGGTAGCTCCTACGAGCAGTACTTC

abundance: hyperexpanded
d_gene: TRBD1
j_gene: TRBJ1-6
v_gene: TRBV27
CDR3aa: CASSLSRGSYNSPLHF
CDR3nt: TGTGCCAGCAGTTTAAGCAGGGGGTCCTATAATTCACCCCTCCACTTT

abundance: hyperexpanded
d_gene: NA
j_gene: TRBJ1-1
v_gene: TRBV7-9
CDR3aa: CASSNHDLRGLGTEAFF
CDR3nt: TGTGCCAGCAGCAATCACGATTTACGGGGCCTGGGGACTGAAGCTTTCTTT

abundance: NA
d_gene: NA
j_gene: TRBJ1-1
v_gene: TRBV21-1
CDR3aa: CASRLGGAANTEAFF
CDR3nt: TGTGCCAGCAGGCTAGGGGGCGCGGCGAACACTGAAGCTTTCTTT

abundance: NA
d_gene: TRBD1
j_gene: TRBJ1-6
v_gene: TRBV7-9
CDR3aa: CASSSHEDRGFGSPLHF
CDR3nt: TGTGCCAGCAGCTCACACGAGGACAGGGGATTTGGTTCACCCCTCCACTTT

abundance: NA
d_gene: NA
j_gene: TRBJ2-3
v_gene: TRBV6-5
CDR3aa: CASSYSNANTQYF
CDR3nt: TGTGCCAGCAGTTACTCGAACGCCAATACGCAGTATTTT

abundance: few
d_gene: NA
j_gene: TRBJ2-5
v_gene: TRBV6-5
CDR3aa: CASSYSGRQETQYF
CDR3nt: TGTGCCAGCAGTTACTCAGGGCGCCAAGAGACCCAGTACTTC

abundance: NA
d_gene: NA
j_gene: TRBJ2-1
v_gene: TRBV7-9
CDR3aa: CASSFRDTGGNEQFF
CDR3nt: TGTGCCAGCAGCTTCCGGGACACGGGTGGGAATGAGCAGTTCTTC

abundance: NA
d_gene: TRBD1
j_gene: TRBJ2-7
v_gene: TRBV7-9
CDR3aa: CASSSRDRGDYEQYF
CDR3nt: TGTGCCAGCAGCAGCAGGGACAGGGGAGACTACGAGCAGTACTTC

abundance: NA
d_gene: TRBD1
j_gene: TRBJ1-1
v_gene: TRBV11-1
CDR3aa: CASSFHDRGLLTEAFF
CDR3nt: TGTGCCAGCAGCTTCCATGACAGGGGGCTTCTTACTGAAGCTTTCTTT

abundance: NA
d_gene: TRBD2
j_gene: TRBJ2-1
v_gene: TRBV7-9
CDR3aa: CASSHRGEEDGSYNEQFF
CDR3nt: TGTGCCAGCAGCCACCGGGGGGAGGAAGACGGCTCCTACAATGAGCAGTTCTTC

abundance: hyperexpanded
d_gene: NA
j_gene: TRBJ2-7
v_gene: TRBV15
CDR3aa: CATSRDSRREGVGEQYF
CDR3nt: TGTGCCACCAGCAGAGATTCTCGCCGGGAAGGGGTGGGCGAGCAGTACTTC

abundance: few
d_gene: TRBD1
j_gene: TRBJ1-3
v_gene: TRBV7-9
CDR3aa: CASRGQRQGASSGNTIYF
CDR3nt: TGTGCCAGCAGGGGGCAGAGGCAGGGGGCTTCCTCTGGAAACACCATATATTTT

abundance: few
d_gene: NA
j_gene: TRBJ2-2
v_gene: TRBV5-5
CDR3aa: CASSSTGEGGELFF
CDR3nt: TGTGCCAGCAGCTCGACAGGGGAGGGCGGGGAGCTGTTTTTT

abundance: NA
d_gene: NA
j_gene: TRBJ1-1
v_gene: TRBV7-5
CDR3aa: CASSNHDLRGLGTEAFF
CDR3nt: TGTGCCAGCAGCAATCACGATTTACGGGGCCTGGGGACTGAAGCTTTCTTT

abundance: NA
d_gene: TRBD2
j_gene: TRBJ2-3
v_gene: TRBV10-3
CDR3aa: CAISELTSGADTQYF
CDR3nt: TGTGCCATCAGTGAGTTGACTAGCGGAGCAGATACGCAGTATTTT

abundance: NA
d_gene: NA
j_gene: TRBJ2-3
v_gene: TRBV30
CDR3aa: CAWSASGGLTDTQYF
CDR3nt: TGTGCCTGGAGTGCGTCGGGGGGCTTAACAGATACGCAGTATTTT

abundance: few
d_gene: NA
j_gene: TRBJ2-7
v_gene: TRBV25-1
CDR3aa: CASSEYAVTYEQYF
CDR3nt: TGTGCCAGCAGTGAATATGCCGTAACCTACGAGCAGTACTTC

abundance: NA
d_gene: NA
j_gene: TRBJ2-7
v_gene: TRBV7-2
CDR3aa: CASSPRGGRFNEQYF
CDR3nt: TGTGCCAGCAGCCCTAGAGGGGGGAGATTCAACGAGCAGTACTTC

abundance: NA
d_gene: NA
j_gene: TRBJ1-5
v_gene: TRBV30
CDR3aa: CAWSPRNGQHNQPQHF
CDR3nt: TGTGCCTGGAGTCCCCGAAACGGACAGCACAATCAGCCCCAGCATTTT

abundance: once
d_gene: TRBD1
j_gene: TRBJ2-7
v_gene: TRBV6-9
CDR3aa: CASTTGTGGYEQYF
CDR3nt: TGTGCCAGCACCACGGGGACAGGGGGATACGAGCAGTACTTC

abundance: NA
d_gene: TRBD1
j_gene: TRBJ1-1
v_gene: TRBV28
CDR3aa: CASRLGGAANTEAFF
CDR3nt: TGTGCCAGCAGGCTAGGGGGCGCGGCGAACACTGAAGCTTTCTTT

abundance: NA
d_gene: TRBD2
j_gene: TRBJ2-3
v_gene: TRBV9
CDR3aa: CASSPMGGGPADTQYF
CDR3nt: TGTGCCAGCAGCCCGATGGGCGGGGGGCCGGCAGATACGCAGTATTTT

abundance: NA
d_gene: NA
j_gene: TRBJ1-3
v_gene: TRBV27
CDR3aa: CASSLRSGNTIYF
CDR3nt: TGTGCCAGCAGTTTGCGCAGTGGAAACACCATATATTTT

abundance: NA
d_gene: NA
j_gene: TRBJ2-7
v_gene: TRBV6-5
CDR3aa: CASSYSGDLAEQYF
CDR3nt: TGTGCCAGCAGTTACTCCGGGGATTTAGCGGAGCAGTACTTC

abundance: NA
d_gene: NA
j_gene: TRBJ1-1
v_gene: TRBV28
CDR3aa: CASSFLGAVTEAFF
CDR3nt: TGTGCCAGCAGTTTCTTGGGGGCTGTCACTGAAGCTTTCTTT